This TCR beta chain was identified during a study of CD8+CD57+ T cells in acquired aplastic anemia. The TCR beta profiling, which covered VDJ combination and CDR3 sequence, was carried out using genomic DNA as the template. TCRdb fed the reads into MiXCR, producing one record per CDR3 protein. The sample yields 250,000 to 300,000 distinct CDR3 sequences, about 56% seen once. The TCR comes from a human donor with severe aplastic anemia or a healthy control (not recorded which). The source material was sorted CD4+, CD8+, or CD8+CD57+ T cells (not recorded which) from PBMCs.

The CDR3 DNA reads as TGTGCCAGCAGCTTTAACCCGGGACACCGCTATGGCTACACCTTC. This translates into CASSFNPGHRYGYTF. The rearrangement joins TRBV7-2 to TRBJ1-2, with a tentative D call TRBD1 (6 bases). Trimming removed 3 bases at V and 4 bases at J, with 15 bases between. The CDR3 loop spans 15 amino acids. Per the germline V gene, CDR1 is SGHTA and CDR2 is FQGNSA.